Listed below are T cell receptor beta chains from one sample, sequenced in a study of T cell changes during pregnancy in multiple sclerosis. The protocol was immunoSEQ multiplex PCR, while the TCRdb copy is restricted to in-frame clones and leaves out a portion. This repertoire shows about 70,000 clones, 92% found once; its top ten account for 2.5% to 3.5%. Specimen: CD8+ T cells from peripheral blood mononuclear cells, collected in the third trimester of pregnancy. These receptors all stem from a female donor in good health, enrolled as a control in a pregnancy study. Both conserved end residues are part of each CDR3. Clone size is stated in some rows and not others, as once, few, many or a class when expanded.

V gene	clone size	CDR3 length	CDR3 protein
TRBV6-6	.	15	CASSYGGGEQETQYF
TRBV7-3	.	16	CASSPTGILSGNTIYF
TRBV9	.	14	CASSVEGAGEKLFF
TRBV5-1	.	13	CASSTTGVYEQYF
TRBV19	once	16	CASRGIQGLDTDTQYF
TRBV10-2	.	14	CASETGYSNQPQHF
TRBV29-1	once	11	CSGWVDSGYTF
TRBV30	.	17	CALWDREIPSYNSPLHF
TRBV16	.	17	CASSQLQGGTIDNEQFF
TRBV6-6	.	14	CATDRDFSTDTQYF
TRBV11-2	.	12	CASGVNNSPLHF
TRBV29-1	few	11	CSVGQGTEAFF
TRBV19	.	15	CASSIGDRGIETQYF
TRBV6-4	.	16	CASSALGTGNYNEQFF
TRBV4-1	.	14	CASSLQALNTEAFF
TRBV19	few	11	CASIWNTEAFF
TRBV5-4	.	14	CASSEDRGGEKLFF
TRBV7-9	.	16	CASSTTSGAVTDTQYF
TRBV9	few	13	CASSVDQDTEAFF
TRBV5-1	.	14	CASSLTGINTEAFF
TRBV9	.	16	CASSSGLAGGRETQYF
TRBV5-5	once	15	CASEEISRKTYGYTF
TRBV7-6	.	14	CASSLEIGGTEAFF
TRBV7-6	.	17	CASSLAGGGVLAGELFF
TRBV4-3	.	15	CASQKVVGRGDTQYF
TRBV27	.	14	CASSNRGLVYEQYF
TRBV30	.	14	CAWKGGADTGELFF
TRBV11-2	.	13	CASSFGQGNEQYF
TRBV9	.	15	CASSGDNSYNSPLHF
TRBV9	.	19	CASSVPELAGGLNTGELFF
TRBV4-3	.	17	CASSQDRAGGRGYEQYF
TRBV2	.	15	CASSHGRGGNTEAFF
TRBV6-4	medium-sized	15	CASSDSAGGPDTQYF
TRBV5-6	.	16	CASSLELAGYTGELFF
TRBV27	.	14	CASSFRTGYQPQHF
TRBV4-2	.	15	CASSQDVWGGQPQHF
TRBV14	.	14	CASSQTGVLYEQYF
TRBV14	.	17	CASSQEGGRGLSEKLFF
TRBV6-1	.	11	CASSEGGQGNF
TRBV11-3	.	15	CASSLLRDSTYEQYF
TRBV7-9	.	16	CASSLWGGGERYEQYF
TRBV19	few	13	CASSLDKNYEQYF
TRBV6-1	.	15	CASSERWDRGGEQYF
TRBV4-3	.	15	CASSHLTGSEYEQYF
TRBV19	.	13	CASSMDSYYEQYF
TRBV19	.	14	CASSRARAPDTQYF
TRBV27	.	12	CASSLQTGELFF
TRBV7-8	.	16	CASSLAREISSYEQYF
TRBV25-1	few	12	CASRDSNYGYTF
TRBV12-5	.	13	CASGLGQGVEAFF
TRBV4-2	.	17	CASSPILAGGTSYEQYF
TRBV9	.	15	CASSVAGGILNEQFF
TRBV13	.	13	CASSYRGVYEQYF
TRBV2	.	12	CATGRVNTEAFF
TRBV27	.	14	CASSDRTGDYEQYF